The rows below give T cell receptor beta chains drawn from one sample of a study of T cells expressing NK-cell markers. After re-calling the 5' RACE reads, TCRdb lists one entry per CDR3 protein, DNA absent. The sample includes 550,000 to 600,000 distinct CDR3 sequences. What was sequenced was blood T cells: a sorted CD56 or NKG2C T cell subset, CD4+ or CD8+ T cells, or bulk PBMC T cells (not recorded which). The receptors were sampled from a young man in good health. CDR3s include the opening cysteine and the closing phenylalanine or tryptophan. Fields, in order: V gene, J gene, CDR3 protein.

V gene: TRBV27; J gene: TRBJ2-1; CDR3 protein: CASSLLAGVWEQFF
V gene: TRBV5-1; J gene: TRBJ2-5; CDR3 protein: CASSLDRAQETQYF
V gene: TRBV11-2; J gene: TRBJ2-3; CDR3 protein: CASRGLAGARATDTQYF
V gene: TRBV11-2; J gene: TRBJ2-1; CDR3 protein: CASSLGNRALGHEQFF
V gene: TRBV6-5; J gene: TRBJ1-5; CDR3 protein: CASSYSSGDPRYSNQPQHF
V gene: TRBV12-3/TRBV12-4; J gene: TRBJ2-3; CDR3 protein: CASSRHRLADTQYF
V gene: TRBV10-3; J gene: TRBJ1-5; CDR3 protein: CAISGHRGPAGGNQPQHF
V gene: TRBV20-1; J gene: TRBJ2-1; CDR3 protein: CSAPDSAGVYNELFF
V gene: TRBV30; J gene: TRBJ1-2; CDR3 protein: CAWSRRTVNYGYTF
V gene: TRBV5-6; J gene: TRBJ2-6; CDR3 protein: CASSLVVGTSGANVLTF
V gene: TRBV20-1; J gene: TRBJ2-1; CDR3 protein: CSAQQGSLAGMNEQFF
V gene: TRBV20-1; J gene: TRBJ1-4; CDR3 protein: CSAPGPPEKLFF
V gene: TRBV16; J gene: TRBJ2-7; CDR3 protein: CASSQSIQGAYEQYF
V gene: TRBV20-1; J gene: TRBJ2-5; CDR3 protein: CSALTTSLGETQYF
V gene: TRBV5-1; J gene: TRBJ1-2; CDR3 protein: CASSLGQGLSSGYTF
V gene: TRBV14; J gene: TRBJ2-2; CDR3 protein: CASSQVPGLAGYTGELFF
V gene: TRBV27; J gene: TRBJ2-2; CDR3 protein: CASKMILTGELFF